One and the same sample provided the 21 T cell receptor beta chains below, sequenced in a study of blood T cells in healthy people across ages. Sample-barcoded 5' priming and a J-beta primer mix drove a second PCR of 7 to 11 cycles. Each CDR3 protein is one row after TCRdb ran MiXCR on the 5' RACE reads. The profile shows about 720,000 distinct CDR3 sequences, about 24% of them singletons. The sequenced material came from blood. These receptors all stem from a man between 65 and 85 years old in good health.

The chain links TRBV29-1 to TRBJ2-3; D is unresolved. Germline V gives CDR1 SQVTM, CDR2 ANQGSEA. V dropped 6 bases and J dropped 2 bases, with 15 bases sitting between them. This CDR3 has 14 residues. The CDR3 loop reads CSVAPVGNTDTQYF. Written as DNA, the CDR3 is TGCAGCGTCGCCCCGGTGGGCAACACAGATACGCAGTATTTT.

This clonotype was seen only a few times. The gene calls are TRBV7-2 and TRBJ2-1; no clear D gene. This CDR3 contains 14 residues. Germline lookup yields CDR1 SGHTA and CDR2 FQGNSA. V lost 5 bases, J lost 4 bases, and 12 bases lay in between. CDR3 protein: CASSPPLGYNEQFF. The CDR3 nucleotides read TGTGCCAGCAGCCCTCCTCTCGGGTACAATGAGCAGTTCTTC.

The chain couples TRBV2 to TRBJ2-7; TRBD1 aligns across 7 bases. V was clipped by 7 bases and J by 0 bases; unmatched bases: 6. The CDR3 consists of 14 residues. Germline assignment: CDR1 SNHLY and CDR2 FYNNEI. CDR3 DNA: TGTGCCAGCAACTTGGACAGGAGCTCCTACGAGCAGTACTTC. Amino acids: CASNLDRSSYEQYF.

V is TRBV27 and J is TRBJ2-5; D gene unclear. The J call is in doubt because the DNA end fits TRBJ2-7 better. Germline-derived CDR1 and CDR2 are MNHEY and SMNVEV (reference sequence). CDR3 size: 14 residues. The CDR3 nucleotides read TGTGCCAGCAGTACGTTGACGGAACCCTACGAGCAGTACGTC. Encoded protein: CASSTLTEPYEQYV.

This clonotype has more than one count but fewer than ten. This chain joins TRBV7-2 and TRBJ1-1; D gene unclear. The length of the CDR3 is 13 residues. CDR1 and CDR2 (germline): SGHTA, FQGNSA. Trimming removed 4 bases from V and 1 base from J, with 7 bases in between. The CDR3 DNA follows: TGTGCCAGCAGCTGGGTCGCGAACACTGAAGCTTTCTTT. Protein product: CASSWVANTEAFF.

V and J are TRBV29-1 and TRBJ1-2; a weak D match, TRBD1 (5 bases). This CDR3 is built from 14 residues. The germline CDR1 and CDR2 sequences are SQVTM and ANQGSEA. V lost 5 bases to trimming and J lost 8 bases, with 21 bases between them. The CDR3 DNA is TGCAGCGTTCCCGGGGACGCTAGTGTGGGAGGCTACACCTTC. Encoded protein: CSVPGDASVGGYTF.

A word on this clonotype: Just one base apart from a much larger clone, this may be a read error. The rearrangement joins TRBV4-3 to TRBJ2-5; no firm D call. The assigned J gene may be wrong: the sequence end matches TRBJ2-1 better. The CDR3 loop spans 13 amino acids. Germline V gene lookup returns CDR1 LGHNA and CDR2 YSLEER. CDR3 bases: TGCGCCAGCAGCCACCTCCAGTGGAATGAGCAGTTCTTC. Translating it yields CASSHLQWNEQFF.

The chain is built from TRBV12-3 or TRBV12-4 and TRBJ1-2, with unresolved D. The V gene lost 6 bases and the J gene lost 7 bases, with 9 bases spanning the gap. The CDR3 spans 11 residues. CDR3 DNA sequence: TGTGCCAGCAGCCCTGGGATTGGCTACACCTTC. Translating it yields CASSPGIGYTF.

The CDR3 region has the DNA TGTGCCAGCAGCTCCCCCACAACCGCTAATGAAAAACTGTTTTTT. Residues: CASSSPTTANEKLFF. The chain is built from TRBV7-9 and TRBJ1-4; D gene uncertain. Trimming cost V 4 bases and J 3 bases, with 12 bases left between them. Germline CDR1 SEHNR, CDR2 FQNEAQ (reference sequence). The CDR3 totals 15 residues.

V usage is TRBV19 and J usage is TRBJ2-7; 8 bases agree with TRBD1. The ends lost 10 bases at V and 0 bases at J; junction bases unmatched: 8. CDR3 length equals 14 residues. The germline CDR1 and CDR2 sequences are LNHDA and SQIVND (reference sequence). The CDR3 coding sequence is TGTGCCACCCCAGGGACAGGCCTCTCCTACGAGCAGTACGTC. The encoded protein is CATPGTGLSYEQYV.

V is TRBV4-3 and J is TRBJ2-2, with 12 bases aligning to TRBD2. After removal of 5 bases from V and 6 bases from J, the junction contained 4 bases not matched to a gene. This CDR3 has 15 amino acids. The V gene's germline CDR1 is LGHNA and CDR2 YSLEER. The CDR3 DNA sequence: TGCGCCAGCAGCGCGACTAGCGGGAGATCCGGGGAGCTGTTTTTT. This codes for CASSATSGRSGELFF.

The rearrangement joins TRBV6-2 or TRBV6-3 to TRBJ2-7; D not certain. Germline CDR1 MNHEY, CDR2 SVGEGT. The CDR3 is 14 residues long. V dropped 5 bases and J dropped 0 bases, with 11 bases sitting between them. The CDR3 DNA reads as TGTGCCAGCAGTGACCACGGCCACTCCTACGAGCAGTACTTC. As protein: CASSDHGHSYEQYF.

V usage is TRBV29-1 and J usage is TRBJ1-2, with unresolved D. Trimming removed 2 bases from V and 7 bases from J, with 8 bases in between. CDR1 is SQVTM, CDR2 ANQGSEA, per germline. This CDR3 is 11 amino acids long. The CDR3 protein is CSVETRGGYTF. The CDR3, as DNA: TGCAGCGTTGAAACGCGGGGTGGCTACACCTTC.

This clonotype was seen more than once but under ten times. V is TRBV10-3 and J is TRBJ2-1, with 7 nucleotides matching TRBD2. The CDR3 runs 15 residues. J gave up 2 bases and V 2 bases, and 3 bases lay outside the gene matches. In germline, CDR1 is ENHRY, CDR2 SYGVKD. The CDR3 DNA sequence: TGTGCCATCAGTGAGGTAGCGGGTCCCTACAATGAGCAGTTCTTC. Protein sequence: CAISEVAGPYNEQFF.

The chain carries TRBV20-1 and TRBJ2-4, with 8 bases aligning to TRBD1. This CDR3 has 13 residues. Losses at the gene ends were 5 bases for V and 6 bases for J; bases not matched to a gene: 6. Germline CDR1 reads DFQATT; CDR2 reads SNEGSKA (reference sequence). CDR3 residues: CSAPQTGANIQYF. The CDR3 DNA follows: TGCAGTGCTCCGCAGACAGGGGCAAACATTCAGTACTTC.

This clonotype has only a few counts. The DNA for the CDR3 is TGTGCCACCAGTTCTCCTCGACAGGAGCAAATTTCGGCCAAAATGGGTTCACCCCTCCACTTT. This gives the protein CATSSPRQEQISAKMGSPLHF. The genes are TRBV24-1 and TRBJ1-6; D is possibly TRBD1 (6 bases). V lost 6 bases and J lost 9, with 35 bases in between. The germline V gene encodes CDR1 KGHDR and CDR2 SFDVKD. CDR3 length: 21 amino acids.

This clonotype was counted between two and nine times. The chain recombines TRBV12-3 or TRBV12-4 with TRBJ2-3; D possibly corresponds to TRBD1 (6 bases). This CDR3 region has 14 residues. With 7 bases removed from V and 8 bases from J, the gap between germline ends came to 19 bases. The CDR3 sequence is CASTLLGIGGTQYF. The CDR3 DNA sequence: TGTGCCAGCACCCTTCTGGGGATAGGGGGTACGCAGTATTTT.

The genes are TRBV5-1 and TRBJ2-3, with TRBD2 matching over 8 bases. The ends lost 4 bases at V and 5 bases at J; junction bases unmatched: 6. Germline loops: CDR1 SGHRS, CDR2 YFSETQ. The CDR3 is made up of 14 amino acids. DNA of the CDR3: TGCGCCAGCAGCAGAGAGCGGGGGAAAGATACGCAGTATTTT. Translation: CASSRERGKDTQYF.

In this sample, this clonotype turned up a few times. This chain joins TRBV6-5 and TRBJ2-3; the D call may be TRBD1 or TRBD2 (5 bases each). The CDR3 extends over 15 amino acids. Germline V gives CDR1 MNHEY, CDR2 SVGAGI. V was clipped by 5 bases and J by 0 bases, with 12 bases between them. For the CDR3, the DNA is TGTGCCAGCAGTATGGGACCATTTAGCACAGATACGCAGTATTTT. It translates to CASSMGPFSTDTQYF.

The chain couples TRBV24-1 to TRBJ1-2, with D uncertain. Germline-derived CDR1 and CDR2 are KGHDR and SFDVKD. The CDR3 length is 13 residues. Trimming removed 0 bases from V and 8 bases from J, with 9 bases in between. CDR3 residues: CATSDLRAGGYTF. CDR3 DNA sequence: TGTGCCACCAGTGATTTGAGGGCAGGAGGCTACACCTTC.

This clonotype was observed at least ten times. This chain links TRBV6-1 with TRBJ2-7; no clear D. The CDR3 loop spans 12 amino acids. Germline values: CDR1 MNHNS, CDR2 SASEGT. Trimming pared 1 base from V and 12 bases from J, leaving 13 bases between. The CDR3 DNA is TGTGCCAGCAGTGAAGGGACCGGACGTCGGTACTTC. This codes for CASSEGTGRRYF.